Following are 27 T cell receptor beta chains from one sample sequenced in a study of T cells in Graves' hyperthyroidism and ophthalmopathy. RNA transcripts gave rise to amplified TCR beta CDR3 regions. First-round RT-PCR of the TCR CDR3 relied on the HTBI primer set. Each CDR3 protein gets one entry after TCRdb re-called the multiplex PCR reads with MiXCR. Of hundreds of thousands of distinct CDR3 sequences in the sample, approximately 14% were seen once. The sequenced sample was blood. These receptors came from a woman between 18 and 29 years old with Graves' hyperthyroidism.

The sample holds many counts of this clonotype. The chain employs TRBV5-1 and TRBJ2-1, with D possibly matching TRBD2 (5 bases). CDR3 size: 16 residues. V shed 0 bases and J shed 0 bases, with 10 bases lying between them. CDR1 and CDR2 (germline): SGHRS, YFSETQ. Written as DNA, the CDR3 is TGCGCCAGCAGCTTGGGTACCGGGAACTCCTACAATGAGCAGTTCTTC. It specifies CASSLGTGNSYNEQFF.

The rearrangement joins TRBV20-1 to TRBJ2-7, with 10 bases aligning to TRBD2. CDR3 size: 14 residues. V was clipped by 4 bases and J by 3 bases; unmatched bases: 6. CDR1 and CDR2 from the germline V gene are DFQATT and SNEGSKA (reference sequence). The CDR3, as DNA: TGCAGTGCTACCCCCCAGCGGGGGGGCTACGAGCAGTACTTC. This encodes CSATPQRGGYEQYF.

In this sample, this clonotype turned up many times. The V and J genes are TRBV20-1 and TRBJ2-3; 8 bases fit TRBD1. CDR1 DFQATT and CDR2 SNEGSKA come from the germline V gene (reference sequence). The trim removed 6 bases at V and 2 bases at J, leaving 4 bases unmatched. The CDR3 is made up of 13 amino acids. CDR3 protein: CSARTGYTDTQYF. The CDR3 bases are TGCAGTGCGCGGACAGGGTACACAGATACGCAGTATTTT.

This clonotype was seen at least ten times. The rearrangement uses TRBV7-9 and TRBJ2-5; 10 bases agree with TRBD2. Germline lookup yields CDR1 SEHNR and CDR2 FQNEAQ (reference sequence). Trimming at V came to 5 bases and at J to 5 bases, leaving 5 bases not matched to a gene. This CDR3 region has 14 residues. CDR3 sequence reads: CASSQLAGKETQYF. The CDR3 nucleotides read TGTGCCAGCAGCCAACTAGCGGGAAAGGAGACCCAGTACTTC.

This clonotype was counted many times. V gene TRBV2 combines with J gene TRBJ1-1; possible D gene TRBD1, 6 bases. The CDR3 is 14 amino acids. With 7 bases removed from V and 1 base from J, the gap between germline ends came to 13 bases. Germline V gene sequence: CDR1 SNHLY, CDR2 FYNNEI. This CDR3 is CASTPGHQNTEAFF. CDR3 coding DNA: TGTGCCAGCACCCCGGGACACCAGAACACTGAAGCTTTCTTT.

This clonotype was detected a few times. The V gene is TRBV20-1, the J gene TRBJ2-7; D is uncertain. Trimming stripped 5 bases from V and 2 bases from J, with 10 bases between. This CDR3 has 12 amino acids. Germline CDR1 reads DFQATT; CDR2 reads SNEGSKA (reference sequence). The CDR3 here is CSAPASAYEQYF. Written as DNA, the CDR3 is TGCAGTGCTCCCGCGTCGGCCTACGAGCAGTACTTC.

This clonotype was picked up a small number of times. V is TRBV3-1 and J is TRBJ1-3; D uncertain. The CDR3 runs 16 residues. Germline lookup yields CDR1 LGHDT and CDR2 YNNKEL (reference sequence). Trimming took 1 base from V and 0 from J, leaving 10 bases between them. In DNA, the CDR3 is TGTGCCAGCAGCCAAGGTCGGTCCGTCTCTGGAAACACCATATATTTT. Amino acids: CASSQGRSVSGNTIYF.

V is TRBV5-5 and J is TRBJ2-3; 11 bases agree with TRBD2. The germline V gene encodes CDR1 SGHKS and CDR2 YYEKEE (reference sequence). The CDR3 is 17 residues long. With V trimmed by 6 bases and J by 1 base, 10 bases remained unmatched. DNA for the CDR3: TGTGCCAGCACTAGGGATAGCGGGAGGGGCGGCACAGATACGCAGTATTTT. Residues: CASTRDSGRGGTDTQYF.

This clonotype was recorded many times. This chain joins TRBV7-3 and TRBJ2-1; D not certain. The germline V gene encodes CDR1 SGHTA and CDR2 FQGTGA. The CDR3 has 15 amino acids. Trimming removed 5 bases from V and 6 bases from J, with 17 bases in between. In DNA form, the CDR3 reads TGTGCCAGCAGCACCAAGCCCCTTGAGACCAATGAGCAGTTCTTC. Its translation: CASSTKPLETNEQFF.

The V call is TRBV20-1, the J call TRBJ1-1; 8 nucleotides match TRBD1. Per the germline V gene, CDR1 is DFQATT and CDR2 is SNEGSKA (reference sequence). The V and J ends lost 6 bases and 3 bases, in that order; junction bases with no gene match: 6. The CDR3 is 13 residues long. CDR3 coding DNA: TGCAGTGCCCCCGGACAGGGAGACACTGAAGCTTTCTTT. Amino acids: CSAPGQGDTEAFF.

This clonotype has just a few counts. The chain employs TRBV5-1 and TRBJ2-7; perhaps D is TRBD1 or TRBD2 (6 bases each). The germline V gene encodes CDR1 SGHRS and CDR2 YFSETQ. Trimming shortened V by 4 bases and J by 4 bases, and 18 bases separated the two germline ends. CDR3 size: 15 residues. DNA of the CDR3: TGCGCCAGCAGCCCGGGGGCCGGACAAACGTACGAGCAGTACTTC. This gives the protein CASSPGAGQTYEQYF.

This clonotype was detected many times. V gene TRBV24-1 combines with J gene TRBJ1-2; a possible D gene is TRBD1 (5 bases). V was pared by 4 bases and J by 2 bases, with 13 bases between. The CDR3 runs 15 residues. Germline-derived CDR1 and CDR2 are KGHDR and SFDVKD. CDR3 protein: CATSDRTGGNYGYTF. The CDR3 region has the DNA TGTGCCACCAGTGACCGGACCGGGGGGAACTATGGCTACACCTTC.

There are a few counts of this clonotype. V usage is TRBV7-9 and J usage is TRBJ2-7, with TRBD1 identical over 12 bases. V gave up 0 bases and J gave up 6 bases; unmatched junction bases: 0. The CDR3 is 14 amino acids. Germline CDR1 and CDR2: SEHNR and FQNEAQ (reference sequence). The CDR3 loop is CASSLAGQGAEQYF. In DNA, the CDR3 is TGTGCCAGCAGCTTAGCGGGACAGGGGGCCGAGCAGTACTTC.

This clonotype was counted at least ten times. The V and J genes are TRBV12-3 or TRBV12-4 and TRBJ1-6; D unresolved. The ends were cut back, 0 bases at V and 6 bases at J, with 15 bases in the middle. This CDR3 comprises 17 residues. The CDR3 protein is CASSLAHQTKRNSPLHF. The CDR3 nucleotides read TGTGCCAGCAGTTTAGCCCACCAAACTAAACGTAATTCACCCCTCCACTTT.

The chain couples TRBV6-5 to TRBJ2-2; 9 nucleotides line up with TRBD1. V gave up 2 bases and J gave up 4 bases; unmatched junction bases: 8. Germline loops: CDR1 MNHEY, CDR2 SVGAGI. CDR3 length equals 17 residues. In DNA, the CDR3 is TGTGCCAGCAGTTACGGCGGGACAGGGAGGGGCACCGGGGAGCTGTTTTTT. Amino acid sequence: CASSYGGTGRGTGELFF.

The chain is built from TRBV7-2 and TRBJ2-5; 9 nucleotides align to TRBD2. V shed 1 base and J 5 bases; nucleotides not matched to a gene: 5. This CDR3 is 15 amino acids long. From germline, CDR1 is SGHTA and CDR2 FQGNSA. The CDR3 nucleotides read TGTGCCAGCAGCTTAGACGGCGGGGGGGGGGAGACCCAGTACTTC. Its translation is CASSLDGGGGETQYF. The whole variable domain, filled in from reference TRBV7-2 and TRBJ2-5, reads GAGVSQSPSNKVTEKGKDVELRCDPISGHTALYWYRQSLGQGLEFLIYFQGNSAPDKSGLPSDRFSAERTGGSVSTLTIQRTQQEDSAVYLCASSLDGGGGETQYFGPGTRLLVL.

This clonotype was observed a few times. This chain uses TRBV15 with TRBJ2-2; 8 bases are a match to TRBD1. Germline V gives CDR1 LNHNV, CDR2 YYDKDF (reference sequence). The CDR3 loop spans 15 amino acids. The ends lost 1 base at V and 8 bases at J; junction bases unmatched: 6. The CDR3 spells CATSRGDRSTGELFF. CDR3 bases: TGTGCCACCAGCAGAGGGGACAGGAGCACAGGGGAGCTGTTTTTT. Using reference TRBV15 and TRBJ2-2 for the parts outside the CDR3, the full variable domain is DAMVIQNPRYQVTQFGKPVTLSCSQTLNHNVMYWYQQKSSQAPKLLFHYYDKDFNNEADTPDNFQSRRPNTSFCFLDIRSPGLGDTAMYLCATSRGDRSTGELFFGEGSRLTVL.

At least ten counts were recorded for this clonotype. This chain connects TRBV7-9 to TRBJ2-7; D is possibly TRBD1 or TRBD2 (5 bases each). CDR3 length: 17 residues. Germline CDR1 SEHNR, CDR2 FQNEAQ (reference sequence). V lost 4 bases and J lost 3, with 22 bases in between. CDR3 in amino acids: CASSSRTIPGQSYEQYF. The CDR3 DNA sequence: TGTGCCAGCAGCTCCAGAACTATACCGGGGCAGAGCTACGAGCAGTACTTC.

This clonotype was detected a few times. The genes are TRBV7-2 and TRBJ2-3, with 10 bases fitting TRBD1. The junction had 8 bases not matched to a gene; V was cut back by 5 bases and J by 0 bases. This CDR3 contains 17 residues. Per the germline V gene, CDR1 is SGHTA and CDR2 is FQGNSA. The CDR3 here is CASSRRTGGMSTDTQYF. The DNA for the CDR3 is TGTGCCAGCAGCCGCCGGACAGGGGGGATGAGCACAGATACGCAGTATTTT.

This clonotype was observed a handful of times. The chain employs TRBV15 and TRBJ2-1; tentative D call: TRBD2 (6 bases). The CDR3 loop spans 16 amino acids. The V and J ends lost 1 base and 5 bases respectively, with 15 bases between them. Germline V gene lookup returns CDR1 LNHNV and CDR2 YYDKDF (reference sequence). The CDR3 nucleotides read TGTGCCACCAGCAGAGGAATTCAGTGGGGGGACAATGAGCAGTTCTTC. Translation gives CATSRGIQWGDNEQFF.

This clonotype was observed many times. The V and J genes are TRBV11-2 and TRBJ2-3; the D is unclear. CDR3 length: 15 residues. V was clipped by 0 bases and J by 0 bases, with 7 bases between them. Germline V lookup: CDR1 SGHAT, CDR2 FQNNGV. The CDR3 nucleotides are TGTGCCAGCAGCTTAGAGGCCACTAGCACAGATACGCAGTATTTT. Translated: CASSLEATSTDTQYF. Full variable domain (remainder filled in from reference TRBV11-2 and TRBJ2-3): EAGVAQSPRYKIIEKRQSVAFWCNPISGHATLYWYQQILGQGPKLLIQFQNNGVVDDSQLPKDRFSAERLKGVDSTLKIQPAKLEDSAVYLCASSLEATSTDTQYFGPGTRLTVL.

This clonotype was observed many times. The chain employs TRBV7-2 and TRBJ2-7; 12 bases line up with TRBD2. The germline CDR1 and CDR2 sequences are SGHTA and FQGNSA. The CDR3 spans 18 residues. V trimming: 3 bases; J trimming: 0 bases; junction bases outside the gene matches: 9. This CDR3 reads CASSFLLAGGPSSYEQYF. CDR3 coding DNA: TGTGCCAGCAGCTTTTTACTAGCGGGGGGTCCCAGCTCCTACGAGCAGTACTTC. The whole variable domain, remainder taken from reference TRBV7-2 and TRBJ2-7, is GAGVSQSPSNKVTEKGKDVELRCDPISGHTALYWYRQSLGQGLEFLIYFQGNSAPDKSGLPSDRFSAERTGGSVSTLTIQRTQQEDSAVYLCASSFLLAGGPSSYEQYFGPGTRLTVT.

The table lists this clonotype with many counts. The chain combines TRBV12-3 or TRBV12-4 with TRBJ1-5, with D unclear. Trimming shortened V by 2 bases and J by 1 base, and 15 bases separated the two germline ends. The CDR3 consists of 17 residues. This chain's CDR3 is CASSLTYGLTSNQPQHF. CDR3 in DNA: TGTGCCAGCAGTTTAACTTACGGATTGACAAGCAATCAGCCCCAGCATTTT.

In this sample, this clonotype turned up many times. The junction and the germline gene differ at one end; a read error may be behind it. This chain joins TRBV28 and TRBJ2-1, with 14 bases fitting TRBD2. This CDR3 is built from 19 residues. Germline V gene data show CDR1 as MDHEN and CDR2 as SYDVKM. CDR3: CASSPSTGLAGGSHNEQFF. CDR3 nucleotides: TGTGCCAGCAGCCCCTCGACAGGACTAGCGGGAGGCTCCCACAATGAGCAGTTCTTC.

The rearrangement links TRBV9 to TRBJ2-2; perhaps TRBD1 as D (8 bases). In germline, CDR1 is SGDLS, CDR2 YYNGEE. Trimming took 4 bases from V and 4 from J, leaving 23 bases between them. This CDR3 spans 18 amino acids. As DNA, the CDR3 is TGTGCCAGCAGCTCCCTGACCCACAGGGGGGGGGGCACCGGGGAGCTGTTTTTT. Its protein is CASSSLTHRGGGTGELFF.

This clonotype was observed at least ten times. This chain links TRBV27 with TRBJ2-1; 10 bases map to TRBD2. CDR3 length equals 19 residues. From germline, CDR1 is MNHEY and CDR2 SMNVEV (reference sequence). V gave up 3 bases and J gave up 2 bases; unmatched junction bases: 13. As DNA, the CDR3 is TGTGCCAGCAGTTTTCTAGCTAGCGGGAGCTTTCTTCCCTACAATGAGCAGTTCTTC. Its protein product is CASSFLASGSFLPYNEQFF.

This clonotype was seen many times. The rearrangement joins TRBV7-2 to TRBJ2-4, with D unresolved. CDR3 length equals 15 residues. Germline V gene data show CDR1 as SGHTA and CDR2 as FQGNSA. The V end lost 3 bases, the J end lost 0 bases, and 9 bases lay between the germline ends. The CDR3 loop reads CASSLDQVAKNIQYF. DNA of the CDR3: TGTGCCAGCAGCTTGGATCAGGTAGCCAAAAACATTCAGTACTTC.